A selection of T cell receptor beta chains follows, all from one sample in a study of cytomegalovirus exposure and HLA in healthy donors. The method was immunoSEQ multiplex PCR; TCRdb's version includes in-frame clones alone and lacks a portion of them. The sample holds about 280,000 clones, 65% to 90% seen once. The sequenced sample was PBMCs. These receptors all stem from a woman aged 18 to 35 in good health and CMV-seronegative. CDR3s include the opening cysteine and the closing phenylalanine or tryptophan. A D gene is named only where the DNA matches it firmly. Part of the rows lack a size; the others show once, few, many or a class for expanded clones.

J gene	clone size	D gene	V gene	CDR3 protein	CDR3 DNA
TRBJ2-5	NA	TRBD1	TRBV6-1	CASSLRGQKETQYF	TGTGCCAGCAGTTTAAGGGGACAGAAAGAGACCCAGTACTTC
TRBJ1-2	NA	TRBD1	TRBV6-5	CATLRTGGFSGGYTF	TGTGCCACCCTTCGGACAGGGGGCTTTTCGGGAGGCTACACCTTC
TRBJ1-2	few	NA	TRBV6-1	CAISRTGDAYTF	TGTGCCATAAGCCGAACCGGGGATGCGTACACCTTC
TRBJ2-2	NA	NA	TRBV4-2	CASSQDNTGGELFF	TGTGCCAGCAGCCAAGATAACACGGGCGGGGAGCTGTTTTTT
TRBJ2-7	NA	NA	TRBV6-5	CASTTGEGGYEQYF	TGTGCCAGCACCACGGGGGAGGGGGGTTACGAGCAGTACTTC
TRBJ1-5	few	NA	TRBV2	CASSGEYSNQPQHF	TGTGCCAGCAGTGGCGAGTACAGCAATCAGCCCCAGCATTTT
TRBJ1-2	NA	TRBD1	TRBV6-1	CASSGLGQAPYGYTF	TGTGCCAGCAGTGGCCTCGGACAGGCCCCCTATGGCTACACCTTC
TRBJ2-7	NA	NA	TRBV6-5	CASSSQGYEQYF	TGTGCCAGCAGTTCACAGGGCTACGAGCAGTACTTC
TRBJ2-5	NA	TRBD2	TRBV7-2	CASSLILAGEETQYF	TGTGCCAGCAGCTTAATTCTAGCGGGAGAAGAGACCCAGTACTTC
TRBJ2-7	NA	TRBD2	TRBV4-2	CASSQAAGLAGASYEQYF	TGTGCCAGCAGCCAAGCAGCCGGACTAGCGGGAGCAAGCTACGAGCAGTACTTC
TRBJ1-1	NA	NA	TRBV6-5	CASSYRGRAPNTEAFF	TGTGCCAGCAGTTACAGGGGCAGAGCCCCGAACACTGAAGCTTTCTTT
TRBJ1-2	once	NA	TRBV29-1	CSATQGRDGYTF	TGCAGCGCAACACAGGGAAGGGATGGCTACACCTTC
TRBJ2-7	NA	TRBD1	TRBV30	CAWSIGQGGSYEQYF	TGTGCCTGGAGTATTGGACAGGGTGGCTCCTACGAGCAGTACTTC
TRBJ2-7	NA	NA	TRBV5-4	CASSEEPTYEQYF	TGTGCCAGCTCAGAGGAGCCAACCTACGAGCAGTACTTC
TRBJ2-7	few	NA	TRBV9	CASSMRSDPYEQYF	TGTGCCAGCAGCATGCGGAGCGACCCCTACGAGCAGTACTTC
TRBJ2-7	NA	TRBD1	TRBV19	CASSWTGDISYEQYF	TGTGCCAGTAGTTGGACAGGGGACATTTCCTACGAGCAGTACTTC
TRBJ1-3	NA	NA	TRBV30	CAWSGSVSGNTIYF	TGTGCCTGGAGTGGTTCGGTCTCTGGAAACACCATATATTTT
TRBJ1-1	NA	NA	TRBV25-1	CASSELERNTEAFF	TGTGCCAGCAGTGAATTGGAGAGGAACACTGAAGCTTTCTTT
TRBJ1-1	NA	TRBD1	TRBV5-6	CASSLVSTGGHTEAFF	TGTGCCAGCAGCTTGGTTTCAACAGGGGGCCACACTGAAGCTTTCTTT
TRBJ1-2	NA	NA	TRBV5-1	CASSLAASNYGYTF	TGCGCCAGCAGCTTGGCCGCCAGTAACTATGGCTACACCTTC
TRBJ2-1	NA	NA	TRBV5-1	CASSSRPTLLNEQFF	TGCGCCAGCAGCTCGCGGCCAACATTGTTGAATGAGCAGTTCTTC
TRBJ1-6	NA	NA	TRBV4-3	CASSQSGDFNSPLHF	TGCGCCAGCAGCCAGTCAGGGGATTTTAATTCACCCCTCCACTTT
TRBJ1-2	once	NA	TRBV6-4	CASSPQGVGYGYTF	TGTGCCAGCAGCCCCCAAGGAGTCGGCTATGGCTACACCTTC
TRBJ1-6	few	TRBD1	TRBV6-5	CASRGQGLPSPLHF	TGTGCCAGCAGAGGACAGGGGCTTCCTTCACCCCTCCACTTT
TRBJ2-2	NA	TRBD1	TRBV5-1	CASSKDRVDTGELFF	TGCGCCAGCAGCAAGGACAGGGTGGACACCGGGGAGCTGTTTTTT
TRBJ2-7	NA	NA	TRBV12-2	CASRWGLALSYEQYF	TGTGCAAGTCGCTGGGGGCTAGCTTTGTCCTACGAGCAGTACTTC
TRBJ2-7	NA	TRBD2	TRBV5-4	CASSPSGGQGYEQYF	TGTGCCAGCAGCCCGAGCGGGGGCCAGGGCTACGAGCAGTACTTC
TRBJ1-5	NA	TRBD1	TRBV29-1	CSVSDRGNQPQHF	TGCAGCGTTTCGGACAGGGGCAATCAGCCCCAGCATTTT
TRBJ1-1	many	NA	TRBV5-1	CASSLDTNTEAFF	TGCGCCAGCAGCTTAGACACGAACACTGAAGCTTTCTTT
TRBJ2-7	once	NA	TRBV4-3	CASSQGLGASYEQYF	TGCGCCAGCAGCCAAGGGTTGGGAGCATCCTACGAGCAGTACTTC
TRBJ1-6	NA	NA	TRBV5-4	CASSLTLGQYNSPLHF	TGTGCCAGCAGCTTGACCCTAGGACAGTATAATTCACCCCTCCACTTT
TRBJ2-1	NA	TRBD2	TRBV5-1	CASSLGGSAYNEQFF	TGCGCCAGCAGCTTGGGCGGGAGTGCCTACAATGAGCAGTTCTTC
TRBJ1-1	NA	NA	TRBV28	CASSSYPGGAFF	TGTGCCAGCAGTTCCTACCCCGGGGGAGCTTTCTTT
TRBJ2-1	NA	NA	TRBV4-3	CASSQQSGYRHEQFF	TGCGCCAGCAGCCAACAAAGCGGGTATAGACATGAGCAGTTCTTC
TRBJ2-5	NA	TRBD2	TRBV5-1	CASSFPGGAEETQYF	TGCGCCAGCAGCTTCCCCGGGGGGGCCGAGGAGACCCAGTACTTC
TRBJ1-5	NA	NA	TRBV30	CAWSGRAGQPQHF	TGTGCCTGGAGTGGAAGAGCGGGGCAGCCCCAGCATTTT